This TCR beta chain came from a study of T cell responses to AZD1222 COVID-19 vaccine. Data came from immunoSEQ multiplex PCR; TCRdb stores just in-frame clones and leaves some out. The table shows 130,000 to 150,000 clones, with about 93% occurring only once. This specimen consisted of peripheral blood, obtained on day 0 of AZD1222 vaccination. The receptor comes from an adult in good health.

The CDR3 protein is CATSSVQGDPGNTIYF. CDR3 in DNA: TGTGCCACCAGCAGTGTTCAGGGAGACCCTGGAAACACCATATATTTT. The chain employs TRBV15 and TRBJ1-3, with D possibly TRBD1 on 5 matching bases. V lost 3 bases, J lost 2 bases, and 14 bases lay in between. The length of the CDR3 is 16 residues. CDR1 LNHNV and CDR2 YYDKDF come from the germline V gene (reference sequence). Filled out from reference TRBV15 and TRBJ1-3, the complete variable domain reads DAMVIQNPRYQVTQFGKPVTLSCSQTLNHNVMYWYQQKSSQAPKLLFHYYDKDFNNEADTPDNFQSRRPNTSFCFLDIRSPGLGDTAMYLCATSSVQGDPGNTIYFGEGSWLTVV.